This T cell receptor (beta chain) emerged from a study of blood T cell repertoires in COVID-19. Study overall: Whether acute or convalescent, the COVID-19 samples came from the United States, Italy and Spain. In each case, the material was cDNA or gDNA derived from T cells, B-cell-depleted T cells, or PBMCs.

Source study methods: By means of reference gene primer amplification, nucleated cell counts were estimated. Some clones are missing from TCRdb's copy, which holds only in-frame ones; the method was immunoSEQ multiplex PCR. D and trimming were read from the DNA, whereas the V and J calls and clone size are those reported in that table. Altogether 120,000 or so clones are present, 80% to 90% being singletons, with the ten largest covering 28%. Trimming took 3 bases from V and 5 from J, leaving 7 bases between them. Looked up from germline, CDR1 is MDHEN and CDR2 is SYDVKM. The CDR3 runs to 12 residues.

V usage is TRBV28 and J usage is TRBJ2-5; D gene ambiguous. This sequence originates from a man between 65 and 80 years old with active or convalescent COVID-19. Sequencing used peripheral blood. CDR3 sequence (DNA): TGTGCCAGCAGTTTGATCCGGGAGACCCAGTACTTC. Translation gives CASSLIRETQYF.